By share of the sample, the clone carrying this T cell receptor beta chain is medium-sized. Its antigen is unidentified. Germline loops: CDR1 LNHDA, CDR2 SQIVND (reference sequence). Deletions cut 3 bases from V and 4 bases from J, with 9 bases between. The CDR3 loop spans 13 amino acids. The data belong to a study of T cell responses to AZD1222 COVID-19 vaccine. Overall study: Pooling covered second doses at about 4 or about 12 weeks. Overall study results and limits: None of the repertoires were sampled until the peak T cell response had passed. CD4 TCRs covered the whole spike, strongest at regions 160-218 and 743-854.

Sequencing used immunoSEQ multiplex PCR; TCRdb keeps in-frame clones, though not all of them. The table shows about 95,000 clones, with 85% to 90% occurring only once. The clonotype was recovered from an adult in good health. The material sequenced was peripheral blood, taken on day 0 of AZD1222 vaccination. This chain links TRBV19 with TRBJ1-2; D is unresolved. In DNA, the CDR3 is TGTGCCAGTAGTATCAGTGAGATCTATGGCTACACCTTC. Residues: CASSISEIYGYTF.